The rows below give T cell receptor beta chains drawn from one sample of a study of shared clonotypes between healthy human individuals. The repertoire was sequenced with immunoSEQ multiplex PCR; TCRdb's copy has only in-frame clones and lacks some. The data contain approximately 2,300,000 clones, 85% to 95% of them seen just once; the ten biggest clones take up roughly 0.34%. Material: naive CD4+ T cells from PBMCs. Receptors were obtained from a man between 18 and 35 years old in good health. Some clones in this sample may be carry-over from other donors' samples. CDR3s include the opening cysteine and the closing phenylalanine or tryptophan. A D gene is named only where the DNA matches it firmly. Clone size is stated in some rows and not others, as once, few, many or a class when expanded.

J gene: TRBJ2-5
V gene: TRBV11-3
clone size: .
D gene: TRBD1
CDR3 protein: CASSRDRAQETQYF
CDR3 DNA: TGTGCCAGCAGCCGGGACAGAGCCCAAGAGACCCAGTACTTC

J gene: TRBJ1-1
V gene: TRBV19
clone size: .
D gene: .
CDR3 protein: CASSITLLNTEAFF
CDR3 DNA: TGTGCCAGTAGTATTACACTCCTTAACACTGAAGCTTTCTTT

J gene: TRBJ2-3
V gene: TRBV7-8
clone size: .
D gene: TRBD2
CDR3 protein: CASSLRGRAVGTDTQYF
CDR3 DNA: TGTGCCAGCAGCTTACGCGGGAGGGCGGTCGGCACAGATACGCAGTATTTT

J gene: TRBJ2-7
V gene: TRBV5-4
clone size: .
D gene: .
CDR3 protein: CASSLAGQSYEQYF
CDR3 DNA: TGTGCCAGCAGCTTGGCCGGACAGAGCTACGAGCAGTACTTC

J gene: TRBJ2-2
V gene: TRBV7-3
clone size: .
D gene: TRBD2
CDR3 protein: CASSPLPGLAPGELFF
CDR3 DNA: TGTGCCAGCTCTCCCCTCCCGGGACTAGCACCCGGGGAGCTGTTTTTT

J gene: TRBJ1-1
V gene: TRBV10-1
clone size: .
D gene: .
CDR3 protein: CASSQGGVTNTEAFF
CDR3 DNA: TGCGCCAGCAGCCAAGGGGGGGTCACGAACACTGAAGCTTTCTTT

J gene: TRBJ1-4
V gene: TRBV10-1
clone size: .
D gene: .
CDR3 protein: CARNLEGKLFF
CDR3 DNA: TGCGCCAGAAACTTAGAGGGCAAACTGTTTTTT

J gene: TRBJ2-3
V gene: TRBV28
clone size: .
D gene: .
CDR3 protein: CASSKRGDTQYF
CDR3 DNA: TGTGCCAGCAGCAAAAGGGGAGATACGCAGTATTTT

J gene: TRBJ2-7
V gene: TRBV5-1
clone size: .
D gene: TRBD2
CDR3 protein: CASSPGGISGGAYEQYF
CDR3 DNA: TGCGCCAGCAGCCCCGGAGGTATATCCGGGGGGGCCTACGAGCAGTACTTC

J gene: TRBJ1-2
V gene: TRBV6-1
clone size: .
D gene: TRBD1
CDR3 protein: CASSEGTGGLVGYTF
CDR3 DNA: TGTGCCAGCAGTGAAGGGACAGGGGGCTTGGTTGGCTACACCTTC

J gene: TRBJ2-1
V gene: TRBV7-9
clone size: .
D gene: .
CDR3 protein: CASSPERVGVNEQFF
CDR3 DNA: TGTGCCAGCAGCCCCGAAAGGGTAGGGGTCAATGAGCAGTTCTTC

J gene: TRBJ1-4
V gene: TRBV10-3
clone size: .
D gene: TRBD1
CDR3 protein: CASRGQGASTNEKLFF
CDR3 DNA: TGTGCCTCCCGGGGACAGGGGGCTTCAACTAATGAAAAACTGTTTTTT

J gene: TRBJ2-7
V gene: TRBV19
clone size: .
D gene: TRBD1
CDR3 protein: CATQDRAYEQYF
CDR3 DNA: TGTGCCACCCAGGACAGGGCCTACGAGCAGTACTTC

J gene: TRBJ1-1
V gene: TRBV5-1
clone size: few
D gene: TRBD1
CDR3 protein: CASSWTGLGNTEAFF
CDR3 DNA: TGCGCCAGCAGCTGGACAGGGTTGGGGAACACTGAAGCTTTCTTT

J gene: TRBJ1-5
V gene: TRBV6-5
clone size: few
D gene: .
CDR3 protein: CASSYSGRSNQPQHF
CDR3 DNA: TGTGCCAGCAGTTACTCTGGAAGGAGCAATCAGCCCCAGCATTTT

J gene: TRBJ1-2
V gene: TRBV28
clone size: .
D gene: TRBD1
CDR3 protein: CASSSGQGNYGYTF
CDR3 DNA: TGTGCCAGCAGTTCCGGACAGGGGAACTATGGCTACACCTTC

J gene: TRBJ1-5
V gene: TRBV7-2
clone size: few
D gene: .
CDR3 protein: CASSLVGPQHF
CDR3 DNA: TGTGCCAGCAGCTTGGTTGGGCCCCAGCATTTT

J gene: TRBJ1-5
V gene: TRBV2
clone size: .
D gene: .
CDR3 protein: CATHPTGRGQPQHF
CDR3 DNA: TGTGCCACCCACCCCACCGGGCGGGGTCAGCCCCAGCATTTT

J gene: TRBJ2-5
V gene: TRBV7-2
clone size: few
D gene: .
CDR3 protein: CASSLALLLETQYF
CDR3 DNA: TGTGCCAGCAGCTTAGCGCTTCTTTTAGAGACCCAGTACTTC

J gene: TRBJ2-7
V gene: TRBV6-5
clone size: .
D gene: .
CDR3 protein: CASSFRTASYYEQYF
CDR3 DNA: TGTGCCAGCAGTTTCAGGACAGCTAGCTACTACGAGCAGTACTTC

J gene: TRBJ2-7
V gene: TRBV7-9
clone size: .
D gene: TRBD2
CDR3 protein: CASSHPPTSGRAREQYF
CDR3 DNA: TGTGCCAGCAGCCACCCCCCGACTAGCGGGAGGGCCAGGGAGCAGTACTTC

J gene: TRBJ2-2
V gene: TRBV11-3
clone size: once
D gene: TRBD2
CDR3 protein: CASSLRLAGGSGELFF
CDR3 DNA: TGTGCCAGCAGCCTGAGACTAGCGGGAGGGTCCGGGGAGCTGTTTTTT

J gene: TRBJ2-3
V gene: TRBV29-1
clone size: once
D gene: .
CDR3 protein: CSFVRGSDTQYF
CDR3 DNA: TGCAGCTTCGTCCGGGGCTCAGATACGCAGTATTTT

J gene: TRBJ2-7
V gene: TRBV28
clone size: .
D gene: .
CDR3 protein: CASSSPIGEQYF
CDR3 DNA: TGTGCCAGCAGTTCCCCCATTGGCGAGCAGTACTTC

J gene: TRBJ1-1
V gene: TRBV29-1
clone size: .
D gene: .
CDR3 protein: CSVRLMAVNTEAFF
CDR3 DNA: TGCAGCGTTCGGTTAATGGCGGTGAACACTGAAGCTTTCTTT

J gene: TRBJ2-4
V gene: TRBV7-2
clone size: once
D gene: .
CDR3 protein: CASSENRNLAKNIQYF
CDR3 DNA: TGTGCCAGCAGCGAGAACAGGAACCTAGCCAAAAACATTCAGTACTTC

J gene: TRBJ2-1
V gene: TRBV5-1
clone size: .
D gene: TRBD2
CDR3 protein: CASSRSGGSSYNEQFF
CDR3 DNA: TGCGCCAGCAGTCGTAGCGGGGGAAGCTCCTACAATGAGCAGTTCTTC

J gene: TRBJ2-5
V gene: TRBV5-5
clone size: .
D gene: TRBD1
CDR3 protein: CASSSRTGTAETQYF
CDR3 DNA: TGTGCCAGCAGCAGCCGAACCGGGACAGCTGAGACCCAGTACTTC

J gene: TRBJ1-5
V gene: TRBV6-4
clone size: .
D gene: .
CDR3 protein: CASSDSQELGNQPQHF
CDR3 DNA: TGTGCCAGCAGTGACTCCCAGGAGCTAGGCAATCAGCCCCAGCATTTT

J gene: TRBJ1-4
V gene: TRBV5-1
clone size: .
D gene: .
CDR3 protein: CASSRRAWGTNEKLFF
CDR3 DNA: TGCGCCAGCAGCAGAAGGGCTTGGGGGACTAATGAAAAACTGTTTTTT

J gene: TRBJ2-3
V gene: TRBV2
clone size: .
D gene: TRBD2
CDR3 protein: CASSTPGLAGDTQYF
CDR3 DNA: TGTGCCAGCAGTACACCGGGACTAGCGGGGGATACGCAGTATTTT

J gene: TRBJ2-3
V gene: TRBV5-4
clone size: once
D gene: .
CDR3 protein: CASRVTGRIPDTQYF
CDR3 DNA: TGTGCCAGCCGGGTGACAGGCAGGATTCCAGATACGCAGTATTTT

J gene: TRBJ2-6
V gene: TRBV30
clone size: .
D gene: .
CDR3 protein: CAWSSKSGANVLTF
CDR3 DNA: TGTGCCTGGAGTTCTAAGTCTGGGGCCAACGTCCTGACTTTC

J gene: TRBJ1-2
V gene: TRBV11-3
clone size: .
D gene: .
CDR3 protein: CASSLAGTGYTF
CDR3 DNA: TGTGCCAGCAGCTTAGCTGGGACTGGCTACACCTTC

J gene: TRBJ2-5
V gene: TRBV6-6
clone size: .
D gene: TRBD2
CDR3 protein: CASTRLASKETQYF
CDR3 DNA: TGTGCCAGCACCAGACTAGCGAGTAAAGAGACCCAGTACTTC

J gene: TRBJ2-1
V gene: TRBV9
clone size: .
D gene: .
CDR3 protein: CASSVGALSSYNEQFF
CDR3 DNA: TGTGCCAGCAGCGTAGGGGCGTTATCATCCTACAATGAGCAGTTCTTC

J gene: TRBJ1-5
V gene: TRBV6-1
clone size: .
D gene: TRBD1
CDR3 protein: CACEGQGVNQPQHF
CDR3 DNA: TGTGCCTGCGAAGGACAGGGCGTCAATCAGCCCCAGCATTTT

J gene: TRBJ2-1
V gene: TRBV5-1
clone size: .
D gene: TRBD2
CDR3 protein: CASSPRDPRAGDEQFF
CDR3 DNA: TGCGCCAGCAGCCCCCGGGACCCAAGGGCGGGGGATGAGCAGTTCTTC

J gene: TRBJ2-3
V gene: TRBV6-1
clone size: once
D gene: TRBD2
CDR3 protein: CATRHPGGRRDTQYF
CDR3 DNA: TGTGCCACCCGTCATCCTGGCGGGAGGAGAGATACGCAGTATTTT

J gene: TRBJ1-5
V gene: TRBV2
clone size: .
D gene: .
CDR3 protein: CASSEVGQPQHF
CDR3 DNA: TGTGCCAGCAGTGAAGTTGGTCAGCCCCAGCATTTT

J gene: TRBJ2-1
V gene: TRBV7-6
clone size: .
D gene: .
CDR3 protein: CASSLQGASGQSSYNEQFF
CDR3 DNA: TGTGCCAGCAGCTTACAGGGGGCTAGCGGACAGAGCTCCTACAATGAGCAGTTCTTC

J gene: TRBJ2-5
V gene: TRBV5-1
clone size: .
D gene: .
CDR3 protein: CASSFPGETQYF
CDR3 DNA: TGCGCCAGCAGCTTCCCTGGGGAGACCCAGTACTTC

J gene: TRBJ2-3
V gene: TRBV11-1
clone size: .
D gene: .
CDR3 protein: CASSGWTGLYGTDTQYF
CDR3 DNA: TGTGCCAGCAGCGGATGGACAGGACTATATGGGACAGATACGCAGTATTTT

J gene: TRBJ2-1
V gene: TRBV7-2
clone size: .
D gene: TRBD2
CDR3 protein: CASSLGTSGYREQFF
CDR3 DNA: TGTGCCAGCAGCCTAGGGACTAGCGGCTACAGGGAGCAGTTCTTC

J gene: TRBJ1-1
V gene: TRBV9
clone size: .
D gene: .
CDR3 protein: CASTTRGNGLNTEAFF
CDR3 DNA: TGTGCCAGCACCACCCGAGGGAACGGACTGAACACTGAAGCTTTCTTT

J gene: TRBJ1-5
V gene: TRBV19
clone size: .
D gene: .
CDR3 protein: CASSIDLGGGAYMFQPQHF
CDR3 DNA: TGTGCCAGTAGTATAGATCTGGGGGGCGGGGCTTATATGTTTCAGCCCCAGCATTTT

J gene: TRBJ1-1
V gene: TRBV7-3
clone size: .
D gene: .
CDR3 protein: CASSLKAPPTNTEAFF
CDR3 DNA: TGTGCCAGCAGCTTAAAGGCCCCCCCGACGAACACTGAAGCTTTCTTT

J gene: TRBJ2-7
V gene: TRBV11-2
clone size: .
D gene: .
CDR3 protein: CASTLMGQSYEQYF
CDR3 DNA: TGTGCCAGCACCCTCATGGGCCAGTCCTACGAGCAGTACTTC

J gene: TRBJ2-6
V gene: TRBV19
clone size: .
D gene: .
CDR3 protein: CASTLLSSGANVLTF
CDR3 DNA: TGTGCCAGTACCCTACTGAGCTCTGGGGCCAACGTCCTGACTTTC

J gene: TRBJ1-2
V gene: TRBV28
clone size: .
D gene: .
CDR3 protein: CASSLNGTPYGYTF
CDR3 DNA: TGTGCCAGCAGTTTAAACGGGACACCTTATGGCTACACCTTC

J gene: TRBJ2-5
V gene: TRBV7-7
clone size: .
D gene: TRBD2
CDR3 protein: CASSFGREGLETQYF
CDR3 DNA: TGTGCCAGCAGCTTCGGGCGGGAGGGCTTGGAGACCCAGTACTTC

J gene: TRBJ2-5
V gene: TRBV5-1
clone size: .
D gene: TRBD2
CDR3 protein: CASTVAGGQGETQYF
CDR3 DNA: TGCGCCAGCACCGTAGCGGGAGGACAGGGAGAGACCCAGTACTTC

J gene: TRBJ2-2
V gene: TRBV2
clone size: few
D gene: .
CDR3 protein: CAKTVAGELFF
CDR3 DNA: TGTGCCAAGACAGTAGCCGGGGAGCTGTTTTTT